The 21 T cell receptor beta chains below were found in one sample sequenced in a study of OX40 agonist ivuxolimab in advanced cancers. Library construction relied on the immunoSEQ multiplex PCR assay. Imported from immuneACCESS, the table was reduced by TCRdb to in-frame sequences with V and J called. These copies leave out some clones; in studies compared against another copy, an unresolved V gene accounts for under half, and the cause of the remainder is not known. For this sample the table gives 55,000 to 65,000 clones, of which about 89% were detected only once. Jointly, the top ten make up 0.37% of the sample. The source was CD4+ or CD8+ T cells sorted from blood, collected in a trial of the OX40 agonist ivuxolimab. These receptors were taken from an adult with an advanced solid tumor such as melanoma, head and neck, liver or kidney cancer.

The genes are TRBV11-3 and TRBJ1-1, with no clear D. V shed 5 bases and J shed 10 bases, with 14 bases lying between them. Germline CDR1 SGHNT, CDR2 YENEEA. CDR3 length: 12 residues. CDR3 residues: CASSLEGGGAFF. The CDR3 DNA sequence: TGTGCCAGCAGCCTGGAAGGTGGTGGAGCTTTCTTT.

The gene calls are TRBV10-3 and TRBJ2-2, with 7 nucleotides matching TRBD1. The germline V gene encodes CDR1 ENHRY and CDR2 SYGVKD. This CDR3 contains 16 residues. Losses at the gene ends were 7 bases for V and 3 bases for J; bases not matched to a gene: 11. Here the CDR3 reads CAITQDSQGDTGELFF. CDR3 nucleotide sequence: TGTGCCATCACCCAAGACAGCCAGGGGGACACCGGGGAGCTGTTTTTT.

The genes are TRBV5-4 and TRBJ1-2; TRBD1 matches 8 bases. This CDR3 is 15 amino acids long. The junction had 6 bases not matched to a gene; V was cut back by 4 bases and J by 1 base. Germline assignment: CDR1 SGHNT and CDR2 YYREEE (reference sequence). For the CDR3, the DNA is TGTGCCAGCAGCCAGGGGGCGCGGGATAACTATGGCTACACCTTC. Encoded protein: CASSQGARDNYGYTF.

The J gene is TRBJ1-2, the V gene TRBV6-1; no firm D call. This CDR3 comprises 16 residues. Germline CDR1 reads MNHNS; CDR2 reads SASEGT. Deletions cut 4 bases from V and 4 bases from J, with 19 bases between. The DNA of the CDR3 is TGTGCCAGCAGTGCCCGGCCCTTGGAAAAGGGCTATGGCTACACCTTC. This sequence encodes CASSARPLEKGYGYTF.

This chain joins TRBV11-2 and TRBJ2-2; D is unclear. The germline CDR1 and CDR2 sequences are SGHAT and FQNNGV. The CDR3 runs 15 residues. Between the trimmed V and J ends, which lost 5 bases and 0 bases, there was a span of 10 bases. The CDR3 spells CASSLRFPNTGELFF. CDR3 nucleotide sequence: TGTGCCAGCAGCCTGCGGTTCCCGAACACCGGGGAGCTGTTTTTT.

Turning to this clone: At one end, the junction sequence differs from germline, possibly due to a read error. The rearrangement joins TRBV2 to TRBJ2-4; TRBD2 agrees at 10 bases. The germline V gene has CDR1 SNHLY and CDR2 FYNNEI. The CDR3 totals 11 residues. CDR3 amino acids: CASRGTSEQNF. CDR3 nucleotide sequence: TGTGCCAGCAGAGGGACTAGCGAGCAGAACTTC.

V gene TRBV4-3 combines with J gene TRBJ1-4; D is perhaps TRBD1 (5 bases). V lost 3 bases and J lost 9, with 17 bases in between. The CDR3 spans 15 residues. Germline V CDR1 and CDR2: LGHNA, YSLEER. The CDR3 reads CASSQTGQGGQKLFF. In nucleotides, the CDR3 is TGCGCCAGCAGCCAGACGGGGCAAGGAGGTCAAAAACTGTTTTTT.

With respect to this clone: Other nucleotide sequences in the sample specify the same CDR3. The chain employs TRBV7-3 and TRBJ1-5; D gene ambiguous. Trimming shortened V by 5 bases and J by 0 bases, and 11 bases separated the two germline ends. The CDR3 runs to 15 residues. Looked up from germline, CDR1 is SGHTA and CDR2 is FQGTGA. The CDR3 DNA reads as TGTGCCAGCAGCCTACGGGGTGGTAGCAATCAGCCCCAGCATTTT. This sequence encodes CASSLRGGSNQPQHF.

The chain couples TRBV6-6 to TRBJ2-2, with TRBD2 matching 8 bases. This CDR3 has 16 residues. Germline lookup yields CDR1 MNHNY and CDR2 SVGAGI (reference sequence). Germline trimming cut 6 bases from V and 5 bases from J; bases unmatched to any gene: 11. The CDR3 sequence: CASSPTSAKGTGELFF. The CDR3, as DNA: TGTGCCAGCAGCCCGACTAGCGCGAAGGGGACCGGGGAGCTGTTTTTT.

V gene TRBV28 combines with J gene TRBJ1-5; tentative D call: TRBD1 (5 bases). V dropped 3 bases and J dropped 0 bases, with 9 bases sitting between them. CDR3 length: 15 residues. CDR1 and CDR2 (germline): MDHEN, SYDVKM. DNA for the CDR3: TGTGCCAGCAGTTTGGCAGGGCTTAGCAATCAGCCCCAGCATTTT. The encoded protein is CASSLAGLSNQPQHF.

CDR3 loop: CAWSGQQNSPLHF. The CDR3 bases are TGTGCCTGGAGTGGGCAGCAAAATTCACCCCTCCACTTT. The V and J genes are TRBV30 and TRBJ1-6; D unresolved. CDR3 size: 13 residues. Germline V lookup: CDR1 GTSNPN, CDR2 SVGIG (reference sequence). Between the trimmed V and J ends, which lost 1 base and 7 bases, there was a span of 8 bases. Combining the CDR3 with reference TRBV30 and TRBJ1-6 gives the whole variable domain SQTIHQWPATLVQPVGSPLSLECTVEGTSNPNLYWYRQAAGRGLQLLFYSVGIGQISSEVPQNLSASRPQDRQFILSSKKLLLSDSGFYLCAWSGQQNSPLHFGNGTRLTVT.

This rearrangement joins TRBV6-1 to TRBJ1-3; no firm D call. V dropped 8 bases and J dropped 7 bases, with 6 bases sitting between them. The germline V gene has CDR1 MNHNS and CDR2 SASEGT. The CDR3 length is 10 residues. CDR3 in DNA: TGTGCCAGCTTTGACAACACCATATATTTT. Residues: CASFDNTIYF.

This clone was found once. The chain joins TRBV4-3 to TRBJ1-5; D remains unclear. Germline CDR1 and CDR2: LGHNA and YSLEER. The CDR3 has 17 amino acids. Trimming took off 0 bases at V and 3 bases at J, with 15 bases between the two ends. The CDR3 DNA sequence: TGCGCCAGCAGCCAAGATCTTCAAGGGCGGGACAATCAGCCCCAGCATTTT. Encoded protein: CASSQDLQGRDNQPQHF.

J is TRBJ1-2 and V is TRBV11-3; unclear D gene. This CDR3 contains 15 residues. Germline V gene data show CDR1 as SGHNT and CDR2 as YENEEA. Deletions cut 1 base from V and 7 bases from J, with 16 bases between. The CDR3 loop reads CASSLGSEFKGGYTF. CDR3 bases: TGTGCCAGCAGCTTAGGGTCCGAGTTCAAAGGTGGCTACACCTTC.

This chain connects TRBV12-5 to TRBJ1-6; D is uncertain. Germline V gives CDR1 LGHNT, CDR2 FRNRAP. V was shortened by 3 bases and J by 8 bases, with 8 bases between the two germline ends. The CDR3 spans 13 residues. The chain's CDR3 is CASGLEADSPLHF. The CDR3 nucleotides are TGTGCTAGTGGTTTAGAGGCCGATTCACCCCTCCACTTT.

The chain joins TRBV6-1 to TRBJ1-2; TRBD1 matches 9 bases. This CDR3 region has 13 residues. V lost 6 bases, J lost 4 bases, and 3 bases stayed unmatched. Looked up from germline, CDR1 is MNHNS and CDR2 is SASEGT. In nucleotides, the CDR3 is TGTGCCAGCAGAAGGACAGGGGTCTATGGCTACACCTTC. It yields the protein CASRRTGVYGYTF.

V usage is TRBV27 and J usage is TRBJ2-3, with 9 bases aligning to TRBD1. With V trimmed by 6 bases and J by 5 bases, 9 bases remained unmatched. CDR1 is MNHEY and CDR2 is SMNVEV in the germline V gene (reference sequence). This CDR3 region has 15 residues. CDR3 amino acids: CASSPGQGRVDTQYF. In DNA, the CDR3 is TGTGCCAGCAGCCCGGGACAGGGTAGAGTAGATACGCAGTATTTT.

The rearrangement uses TRBV11-2 and TRBJ1-1; D unresolved. This CDR3 comprises 14 residues. The germline V gene has CDR1 SGHAT and CDR2 FQNNGV. V was shortened by 1 base and J by 1 base, with 7 bases between the two germline ends. CDR3 DNA sequence: TGTGCCAGCAGCTTAGGGAGGGAGAACACTGAAGCTTTCTTT. Translation: CASSLGRENTEAFF.

This chain connects TRBV5-1 to TRBJ2-5, with 12 bases matching TRBD1. Germline CDR1 reads SGHRS; CDR2 reads YFSETQ. The CDR3 extends over 14 amino acids. The junction had 6 bases not matched to a gene; V was cut back by 7 bases and J by 5 bases. CDR3 in amino acids: CASWDRGRRETQYF. The CDR3 DNA is TGCGCCAGCTGGGACAGGGGGCGCCGGGAGACCCAGTACTTC.

The J gene is TRBJ2-4, the V gene TRBV9, with TRBD1 matching over 7 bases. Trimming removed 0 bases from V and 6 bases from J; junction bases left unmatched: 12. The germline V gene has CDR1 SGDLS and CDR2 YYNGEE. The length of the CDR3 is 17 residues. As DNA, the CDR3 is TGTGCCAGCAGCGTAGATCCCACCACAGGGGTTGGAAACATTCAGTACTTC. This encodes CASSVDPTTGVGNIQYF.

J is TRBJ1-1 and V is TRBV28; no definite D call. The CDR3 consists of 14 residues. Germline assignment: CDR1 MDHEN and CDR2 SYDVKM. V was cut by 2 bases and J by 0 bases, with 7 bases left in between. CDR3 in DNA: TGTGCCAGCAGTTTAGGCAGCTTGAACACTGAAGCTTTCTTT. It yields the protein CASSLGSLNTEAFF.